Described below is a single T cell receptor beta chain sequence and its context. This entry belongs to a study of shared clonotypes between healthy human individuals. Only in-frame clones appear in the TCRdb table, and some are missing; sequencing was by immunoSEQ multiplex PCR. The sample has approximately 2.5 million clones, approximately 93% seen once. V shed 7 bases and J shed 6 bases, with 19 bases lying between them. The CDR3 runs to 15 residues. The germline V gene encodes CDR1 MNHNS and CDR2 SASEGT. Sequencing input: naive CD4+ T cells from PBMCs. The subset denotes: CD45RA+ positively selected. This TCR came from a man aged 18 to 29 in good health. Some clones in this sample may be carry-over from other donors' samples. The J gene is TRBJ1-5, the V gene TRBV6-1; D perhaps matches TRBD1 (5 bases). The CDR3 sequence is CASNVGPTSRQPQHF. CDR3 coding DNA: TGTGCCAGCAATGTGGGACCCACCTCGCGTCAGCCCCAGCATTTT.